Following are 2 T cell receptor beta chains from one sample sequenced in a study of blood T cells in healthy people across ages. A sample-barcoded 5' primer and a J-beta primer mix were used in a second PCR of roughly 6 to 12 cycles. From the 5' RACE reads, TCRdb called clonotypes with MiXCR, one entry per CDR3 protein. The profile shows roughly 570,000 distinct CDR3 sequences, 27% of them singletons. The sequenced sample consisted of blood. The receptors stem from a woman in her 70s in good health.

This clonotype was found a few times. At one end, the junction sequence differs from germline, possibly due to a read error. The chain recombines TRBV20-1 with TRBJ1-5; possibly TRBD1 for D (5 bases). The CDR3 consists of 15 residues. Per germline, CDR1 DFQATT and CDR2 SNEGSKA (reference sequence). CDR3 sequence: CSVRDGARGNQPQHF. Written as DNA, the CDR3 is TGCAGTGTTAGAGATGGGGCGCGGGGCAATCAGCCCCAGCATTTT.

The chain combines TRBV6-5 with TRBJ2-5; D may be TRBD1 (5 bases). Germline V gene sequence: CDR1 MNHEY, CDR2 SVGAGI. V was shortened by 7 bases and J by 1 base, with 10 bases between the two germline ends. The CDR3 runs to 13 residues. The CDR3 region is CASIDRVQETQYF. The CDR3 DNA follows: TGTGCCAGCATTGACAGAGTCCAAGAGACCCAGTACTTC.